A single sample is the source of the 10 T cell receptor beta chains below, sequenced in a study of cytomegalovirus exposure and HLA in healthy donors. PCR involved 60 Vbeta and 13 Jbeta primers. Sequencing used immunoSEQ multiplex PCR; TCRdb keeps in-frame clones, though not all of them. The table includes about 30,000 clones, approximately 87% detected once. The sequenced material came from PBMCs. These receptor sequences come from a boy between 5 and 17 years old in good health and CMV-seronegative.

CDR3 protein: CASSLATDNEQFF. CDR3 sequence (DNA): TGTGCCAGCAGCTTAGCGACTGACAATGAGCAGTTCTTC. The chain employs TRBV7-8 and TRBJ2-1; no clear D gene. Germline V gene data show CDR1 as SGHVS and CDR2 as FQNEAQ. With 0 bases removed from V and 5 bases from J, the gap between germline ends came to 5 bases. This CDR3 spans 13 amino acids. Based on the CDR3 plus reference TRBV7-8 and TRBJ2-1, the full variable domain is GAGVSQSPRYKVAKRGQDVALRCDPISGHVSLFWYQQALGQGPEFLTYFQNEAQLDKSGLPSDRFFAERPEGSVSTLKIQRTQQEDSAVYLCASSLATDNEQFFGPGTRLTVL.

The V gene is TRBV7-8, the J gene TRBJ1-2; tentatively, D is TRBD1 (5 bases). Germline assignment: CDR1 SGHVS and CDR2 FQNEAQ. The CDR3 has 13 amino acids. Trimming shortened V by 6 bases and J by 6 bases, and 14 bases separated the two germline ends. CDR3 DNA sequence: TGTGCCAGCAGTTACTGGGGGGACGATGGCTACACCTTC. It yields the protein CASSYWGDDGYTF.

The genes are TRBV5-5 and TRBJ2-1, with D possibly being TRBD1 (5 bases). CDR1 is SGHKS, CDR2 YYEKEE, per germline (reference sequence). Trimming removed 4 bases at V and 7 bases at J, with 18 bases between. The CDR3 loop spans 15 amino acids. In nucleotides, the CDR3 is TGTGCCAGCAGCCGACAGATCCTTGGGGTGAATGAGCAGTTCTTC. Translating gives CASSRQILGVNEQFF.

J is TRBJ1-2 and V is TRBV6-4; possibly TRBD1 for D (5 bases). Deletions cut 6 bases from V and 6 bases from J, with 17 bases between. Germline-derived CDR1 and CDR2 are MRHNA and SNTAGT. The CDR3 contains 14 residues. The DNA for the CDR3 is TGTGCCAGCAGCCAAGCTAGTGGAGGGGATGGCTACACCTTC. Its protein product is CASSQASGGDGYTF.

The rearrangement links TRBV6-5 to TRBJ2-1, with 7 nucleotides matching TRBD2. The CDR3 is made up of 14 amino acids. From germline, CDR1 is MNHEY and CDR2 SVGAGI. J gave up 9 bases and V 0 bases, and 5 bases lay outside the gene matches. The DNA for the CDR3 is TGTGCCAGCAGTTACTCCGGACTAGGGGCTGAGCAGTTCTTC. Encoded protein: CASSYSGLGAEQFF.

The chain carries TRBV27 and TRBJ2-7; 8 bases line up with TRBD1. The CDR3 totals 13 residues. CDR1 is MNHEY, CDR2 SMNVEV, per germline (reference sequence). The V and J ends lost 4 bases and 4 bases, in that order; junction bases with no gene match: 3. The CDR3 spells CASSSRTGYEQYF. The CDR3 bases are TGTGCCAGCAGTTCACGGACAGGGTACGAGCAGTACTTC.

The CDR3, as DNA: TGTGCCAGCAGTGATTTCGGCAGGAGCAATCAGCCCCAGCATTTT. Its translation is CASSDFGRSNQPQHF. This sequence joins TRBV2 and TRBJ1-5, with D unresolved. CDR3 length: 15 residues. Germline V lookup: CDR1 SNHLY, CDR2 FYNNEI. V dropped 3 bases and J dropped 1 base, with 10 bases sitting between them.

CDR3 protein: CASSESAGGLAYEQYF. The CDR3 nucleotides are TGTGCCAGCAGTGAATCTGCTGGAGGACTCGCCTACGAGCAGTACTTC. The V call is TRBV6-1, the J call TRBJ2-7, with a tentative D call TRBD2 (5 bases). This CDR3 region has 16 residues. The germline V gene encodes CDR1 MNHNS and CDR2 SASEGT. Trimming removed 2 bases at V and 2 bases at J, with 16 bases between.

This sequence joins TRBV13 and TRBJ1-2; possible D gene TRBD1, 6 bases. Trimming removed 4 bases at V and 4 bases at J, with 16 bases between. There are 15 residues in the CDR3. Germline CDR1 is PRHDT and CDR2 is FYEKMQ (reference sequence). This chain's CDR3 is CASSSSRTVIYGYTF. The CDR3, as DNA: TGTGCCAGCAGCTCCTCGAGGACAGTAATCTATGGCTACACCTTC.

This chain uses TRBV2 with TRBJ2-3; 12 positions agree with TRBD2. Germline V gene lookup returns CDR1 SNHLY and CDR2 FYNNEI. The J segment lost 1 base and the V segment lost 7 bases, leaving 3 bases of the junction unmatched. The CDR3 totals 15 residues. The DNA of the CDR3 is TGTGCCAGCAAACGGACTAGCGGGGGCACAGATACGCAGTATTTT. It encodes CASKRTSGGTDTQYF.